This T cell receptor beta chain was sequenced during a study of T cell responses to AZD1222 COVID-19 vaccine. Study observations and caveats: Reportedly, nearly half the spike-specific TCRs target unmutated variant regions.

CDR1 and CDR2 (germline): KGHSH, LQKENI. Deletions cut 3 bases from V and 4 bases from J, with 11 bases between. The CDR3 consists of 14 residues. On this clone itself: Its antigen is not identified.

The repertoire was sequenced with immunoSEQ multiplex PCR; TCRdb's copy has only in-frame clones and lacks some. Counted here are some 110,000 clones, around 90% occurring once; the ten biggest clones make up about 4%. The source material was peripheral blood, sampled 28 days after the second AZD1222 dose. The origin of this receptor is an adult who received the AZD1222 COVID-19 vaccine. This chain links TRBV18 with TRBJ2-3; maybe TRBD2 (6 bases). The CDR3 DNA reads TGTGCCAGCTCACCTGAGCTAGCGTCAGATACGCAGTATTTT. Translation: CASSPELASDTQYF.